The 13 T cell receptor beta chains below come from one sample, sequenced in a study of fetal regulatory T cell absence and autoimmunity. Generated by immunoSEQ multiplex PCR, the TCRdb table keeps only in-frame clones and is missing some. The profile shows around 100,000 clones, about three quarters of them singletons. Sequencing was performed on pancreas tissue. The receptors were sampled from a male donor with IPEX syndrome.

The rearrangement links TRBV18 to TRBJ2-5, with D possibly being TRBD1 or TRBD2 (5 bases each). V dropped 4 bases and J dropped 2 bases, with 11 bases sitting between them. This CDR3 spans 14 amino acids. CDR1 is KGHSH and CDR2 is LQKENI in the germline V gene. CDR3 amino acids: CASSQTGRQETQYF. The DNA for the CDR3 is TGTGCCAGCTCACAAACGGGACGGCAAGAGACCCAGTACTTC.

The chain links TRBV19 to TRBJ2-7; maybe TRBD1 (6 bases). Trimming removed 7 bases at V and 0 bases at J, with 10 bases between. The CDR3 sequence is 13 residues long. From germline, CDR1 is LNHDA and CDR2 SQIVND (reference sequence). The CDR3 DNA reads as TGTGCCAGTAAGTTGGACAGCTCCTACGAGCAGTACTTC. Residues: CASKLDSSYEQYF. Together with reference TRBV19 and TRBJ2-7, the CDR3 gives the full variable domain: DGGITQSPKYLFRKEGQNVTLSCEQNLNHDAMYWYRQDPGQGLRLIYYSQIVNDFQKGDIAEGYSVSREKKESFPLTVTSAQKNPTAFYLCASKLDSSYEQYFGPGTRLTVT.

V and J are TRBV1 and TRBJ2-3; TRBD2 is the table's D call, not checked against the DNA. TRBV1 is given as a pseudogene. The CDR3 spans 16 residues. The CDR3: CTSSQLVLAHTDTQYF. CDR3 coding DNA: TGCACCAGCAGCCAACTGGTTTTAGCACACACAGATACGCAGTATTTT.

The DNA for the CDR3 is TGCGCCAGCAGCAGACACCTTACCGGGAGTACGGGAGAGACCCAGTACTTC. Its protein is CASSRHLTGSTGETQYF. The chain has TRBV5-1 and TRBJ2-5; TRBD2 is a possible D gene (6 bases). Germline V gives CDR1 SGHRS, CDR2 YFSETQ. This CDR3 comprises 17 residues. The V gene lost 4 bases and the J gene lost 4 bases, with 23 bases spanning the gap. Looking up the rest from reference TRBV5-1 and TRBJ2-5 gives the full variable domain: KAGVTQTPRYLIKTRGQQVTLSCSPISGHRSVSWYQQTPGQGLQFLFEYFSETQRNKGNFPGRFSGRQFSNSRSEMNVSTLELGDSALYLCASSRHLTGSTGETQYFGPGTRLLVL.

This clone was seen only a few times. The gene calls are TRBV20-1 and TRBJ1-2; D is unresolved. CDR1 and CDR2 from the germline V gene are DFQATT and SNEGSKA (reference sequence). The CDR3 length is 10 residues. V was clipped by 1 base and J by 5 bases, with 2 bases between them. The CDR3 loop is CSARGYGYTF. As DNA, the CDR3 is TGCAGTGCTAGAGGGTATGGCTACACCTTC.

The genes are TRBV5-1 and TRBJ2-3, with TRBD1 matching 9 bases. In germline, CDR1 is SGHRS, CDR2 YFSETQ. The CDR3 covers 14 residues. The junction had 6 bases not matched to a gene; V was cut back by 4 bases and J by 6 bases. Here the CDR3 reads CASSGGTGRDTQYF. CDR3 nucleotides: TGCGCCAGCAGCGGCGGGACAGGGAGGGATACGCAGTATTTT.

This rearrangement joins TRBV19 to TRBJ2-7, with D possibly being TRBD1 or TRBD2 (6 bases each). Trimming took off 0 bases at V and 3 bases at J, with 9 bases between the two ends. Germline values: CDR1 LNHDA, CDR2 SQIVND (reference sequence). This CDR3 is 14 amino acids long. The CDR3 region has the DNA TGTGCCAGTAGTATAGAGAGGGGGGACTACGAGCAGTACTTC. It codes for CASSIERGDYEQYF.

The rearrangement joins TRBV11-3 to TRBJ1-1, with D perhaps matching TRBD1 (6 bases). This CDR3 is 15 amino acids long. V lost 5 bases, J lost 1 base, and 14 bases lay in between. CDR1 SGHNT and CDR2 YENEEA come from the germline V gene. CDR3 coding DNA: TGTGCCAGCAGCAAACACAGGGCCTCGAACACTGAAGCTTTCTTT. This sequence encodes CASSKHRASNTEAFF.

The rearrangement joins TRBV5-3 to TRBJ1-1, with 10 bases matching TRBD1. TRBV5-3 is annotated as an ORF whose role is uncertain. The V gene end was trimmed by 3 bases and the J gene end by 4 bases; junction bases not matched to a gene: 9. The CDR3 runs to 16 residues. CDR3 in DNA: TGTGCCAGAAGCTCCGGGACAGGGGCTTGGGGCACTGAAGCTTTCTTT. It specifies CARSSGTGAWGTEAFF.

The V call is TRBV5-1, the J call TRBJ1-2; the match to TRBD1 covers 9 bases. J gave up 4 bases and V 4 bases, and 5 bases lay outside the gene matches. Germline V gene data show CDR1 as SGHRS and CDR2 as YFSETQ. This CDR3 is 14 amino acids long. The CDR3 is CASSLDRGTYGYTF. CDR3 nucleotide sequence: TGCGCCAGCAGCCTAGACAGGGGGACCTATGGCTACACCTTC.

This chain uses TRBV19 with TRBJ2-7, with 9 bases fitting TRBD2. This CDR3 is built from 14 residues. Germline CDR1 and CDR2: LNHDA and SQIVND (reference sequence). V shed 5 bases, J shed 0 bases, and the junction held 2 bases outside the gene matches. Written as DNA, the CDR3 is TGTGCCAGTAGTGTGGGACTAGCCTCCTACGAGCAGTACTTC. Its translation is CASSVGLASYEQYF.

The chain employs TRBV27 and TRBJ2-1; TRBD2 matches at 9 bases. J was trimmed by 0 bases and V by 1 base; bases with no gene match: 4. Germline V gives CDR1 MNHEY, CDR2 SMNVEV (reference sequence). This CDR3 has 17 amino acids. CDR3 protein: CASSLLRLADSYNEQFF. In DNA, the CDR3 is TGTGCCAGCAGTTTATTAAGACTAGCGGACTCCTACAATGAGCAGTTCTTC.

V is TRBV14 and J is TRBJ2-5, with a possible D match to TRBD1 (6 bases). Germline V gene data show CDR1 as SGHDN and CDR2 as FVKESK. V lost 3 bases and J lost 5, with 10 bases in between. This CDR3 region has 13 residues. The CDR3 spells CASSHRGGETQYF. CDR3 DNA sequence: TGTGCCAGCAGCCACAGGGGCGGGGAGACCCAGTACTTC.